The 16 T cell receptor beta chains reported below all come from one sample, sequenced in a study of T cells in Graves' hyperthyroidism and ophthalmopathy. RNA transcripts gave rise to amplified TCR beta CDR3 regions. TCR CDR3 regions were first amplified by RT-PCR with HTBI primers. TCRdb used MiXCR to reprocess the multiplex PCR reads, holding one entry per CDR3 protein. The sample holds just over 550,000 distinct CDR3 sequences, about half seen once. Sequencing was performed on peripheral blood or thyroid tissue (not recorded which). The receptors were gathered from a woman younger than 35 with Graves' hyperthyroidism.

The chain links TRBV19 to TRBJ1-1, with a possible D match to TRBD1 (5 bases). Germline V gene sequence: CDR1 LNHDA, CDR2 SQIVND (reference sequence). The V and J ends lost 1 base and 3 bases respectively, with 6 bases between them. The CDR3 is made up of 13 amino acids. The CDR3 DNA sequence: TGTGCCAGTAGTATAGTCAGGGACACTGAAGCTTTCTTT. Amino acids: CASSIVRDTEAFF.

The chain combines TRBV5-1 with TRBJ2-5; possible D gene TRBD2, 6 bases. Trimming pared 4 bases from V and 0 bases from J, leaving 16 bases between. CDR3 length equals 16 residues. Germline loops: CDR1 SGHRS, CDR2 YFSETQ. The CDR3 loop is CASSRRAGPYQETQYF. The CDR3 DNA reads as TGCGCCAGCAGCCGGAGGGCGGGACCGTACCAAGAGACCCAGTACTTC.

The genes are TRBV7-9 and TRBJ1-2; TRBD1 matches 9 bases. Per germline, CDR1 SEHNR and CDR2 FQNEAQ (reference sequence). CDR3 length: 16 residues. J was trimmed by 2 bases and V by 1 base; bases with no gene match: 5. The CDR3: CASSLVRGQGNYGYTF. Here the CDR3 DNA reads TGTGCCAGCAGCTTAGTACGAGGACAGGGGAACTATGGCTACACCTTC. The entire variable domain, with the rest obtained from reference TRBV7-9 and TRBJ1-2, is as follows: DTGVSQNPRHKITKRGQNVTFRCDPISEHNRLYWYRQTLGQGPEFLTYFQNEAQLEKSRLLSDRFSAERPKGSFSTLEIQRTEQGDSAMYLCASSLVRGQGNYGYTFGSGTRLTVV.

This clonotype was detected ten times or more. The rearrangement links TRBV7-9 to TRBJ1-6; D not certain. Germline loops: CDR1 SEHNR, CDR2 FQNEAQ (reference sequence). Trimming took 1 base from V and 7 from J, leaving 8 bases between them. The CDR3 length is 14 residues. The CDR3 loop is CASSLEARNSPLHF. The CDR3 coding sequence is TGTGCCAGCAGCTTAGAGGCCAGGAATTCACCCCTCCACTTT.

This chain connects TRBV11-1 to TRBJ1-2; TRBD1 agrees at 9 bases. Germline V CDR1 and CDR2: SGHAT, FQDESV (reference sequence). The CDR3 contains 15 residues. Germline trimming cut 5 bases from V and 7 bases from J; bases unmatched to any gene: 11. For the CDR3, the DNA is TGTGCCAGCAGCGCTATGGACAGGGGAATTCCTGGCTACACCTTC. It is translated as CASSAMDRGIPGYTF.

The rearrangement joins TRBV14 to TRBJ1-1, with TRBD1 matching 9 bases. This CDR3 comprises 15 residues. Germline V gene sequence: CDR1 SGHDN, CDR2 FVKESK. With 2 bases clipped from V and 7 bases from J, the junction kept 8 bases outside the gene matches. The CDR3 is CASSQYRTGVSEAFF. The CDR3 nucleotides read TGTGCCAGCAGCCAATACCGGACAGGGGTTAGTGAAGCTTTCTTT.

The table lists this clonotype with a few counts. The chain has TRBV15 and TRBJ1-1; 9 nucleotides agree with TRBD1. The V and J ends lost 1 base and 8 bases, in that order; junction bases with no gene match: 8. The germline gives CDR1 LNHNV, CDR2 YYDKDF (reference sequence). The CDR3 loop spans 15 amino acids. The CDR3 region is CATSRVVGQGSEAFF. CDR3 DNA: TGTGCCACCAGCAGAGTAGTAGGACAGGGGTCCGAAGCTTTCTTT.

J is TRBJ1-1 and V is TRBV19, with D perhaps TRBD1 (5 bases). CDR1 and CDR2 (germline): LNHDA, SQIVND (reference sequence). This CDR3 spans 13 amino acids. The V gene lost 8 bases and the J gene lost 5 bases, with 15 bases spanning the gap. For the CDR3, the DNA is TGTGCCAGTGGCTCGGGACGAGGAACTGAAGCTTTCTTT. The encoded protein is CASGSGRGTEAFF.

As to this clonotype: A much larger clone is a single base away; this may be a read error. The rearrangement uses TRBV11-2 and TRBJ1-1; TRBD1 might be the D (6 bases). V was clipped by 2 bases and J by 3 bases, with 10 bases between them. CDR3 length: 14 amino acids. Germline V CDR1 and CDR2: SGHAT, FQNNGV. The CDR3 coding sequence is TGTGCCAGCAGCTTACAGGGGTATCACACTGAAGCTTTCTTT. It encodes CASSLQGYHTEAFF.

This clonotype appeared a few times. V and J are TRBV29-1 and TRBJ2-1, with D hard to call. CDR3 length: 11 amino acids. V dropped 3 bases and J dropped 8 bases, with 8 bases sitting between them. Germline CDR1 reads SQVTM; CDR2 reads ANQGSEA. The CDR3 sequence is CSVESRDEQFF. CDR3 sequence (DNA): TGCAGCGTTGAGTCCCGGGATGAGCAGTTCTTC.

The genes are TRBV19 and TRBJ2-5, with 9 bases lining up with TRBD1. V shed 9 bases and J 5 bases; nucleotides not matched to a gene: 13. This CDR3 contains 15 residues. Per germline, CDR1 LNHDA and CDR2 SQIVND (reference sequence). The CDR3 loop reads CASSPRTGVDETQYF. The CDR3, as DNA: TGTGCCAGCAGCCCGCGGACAGGGGTCGACGAGACCCAGTACTTC.

Comments on this clonotype: At one boundary the junction diverges from the germline segment, which might be a read error. The rearrangement links TRBV7-9 to TRBJ1-4; TRBD1 matches 8 bases. The CDR3 runs to 14 residues. The germline V gene has CDR1 SEHNR and CDR2 FQNEAQ (reference sequence). The CDR3 protein is CASSSQGGNEELFF. CDR3 bases: TGTGCCAGCAGCTCACAGGGGGGGAATGAAGAACTGTTTTTT.

A word on this clonotype: This clone may be a read error of a much larger clone one base away. The chain recombines TRBV29-1 with TRBJ1-1; D not certain. Germline loops: CDR1 SQVTM, CDR2 ANQGSEA. The CDR3 is 14 residues long. In DNA, the CDR3 is TGCAGCGTTGAAGCCGCGGGCCCTTTCACTGAAGCTCTCTTT. Encoded protein: CSVEAAGPFTEALF.

The genes are TRBV7-3 and TRBJ2-5; 10 bases align to TRBD1. Germline-derived CDR1 and CDR2 are SGHTA and FQGTGA. The CDR3 extends over 15 amino acids. The junction had 5 bases not matched to a gene; V was cut back by 5 bases and J by 2 bases. CDR3 bases: TGTGCCAGCAGCCCCGGGACAGGGGTTCAAGAGACCCAGTACTTC. Its translation: CASSPGTGVQETQYF.

This rearrangement joins TRBV12-3 or TRBV12-4 to TRBJ1-1; D gene unclear. V was cut by 3 bases and J by 11 bases, with 13 bases left in between. The CDR3 covers 12 residues. The CDR3 loop reads CASSLQRQLAFF. CDR3 DNA sequence: TGTGCCAGCAGTTTGCAGAGGCAGTTGGCTTTCTTT.

This sequence joins TRBV2 and TRBJ2-7, with unresolved D. The CDR3 runs to 13 residues. Germline values: CDR1 SNHLY, CDR2 FYNNEI. V was clipped by 7 bases and J by 3 bases, with 13 bases between them. The CDR3 region has the DNA TGTGCCAGCACCCGAGGACCGTTCTACGAGCAGTACTTC. Protein product: CASTRGPFYEQYF.